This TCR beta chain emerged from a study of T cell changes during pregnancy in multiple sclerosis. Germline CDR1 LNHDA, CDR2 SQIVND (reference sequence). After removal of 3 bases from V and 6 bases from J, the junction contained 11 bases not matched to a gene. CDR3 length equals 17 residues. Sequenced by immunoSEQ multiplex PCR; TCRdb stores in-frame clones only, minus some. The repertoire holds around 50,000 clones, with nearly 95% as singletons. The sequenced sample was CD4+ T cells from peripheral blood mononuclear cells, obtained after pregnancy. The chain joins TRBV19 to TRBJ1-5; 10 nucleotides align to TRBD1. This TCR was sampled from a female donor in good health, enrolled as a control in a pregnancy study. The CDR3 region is CASSMYSPGQGLQPQHF. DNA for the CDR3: TGTGCCAGTAGTATGTACTCACCGGGACAGGGGCTTCAGCCCCAGCATTTT.